Below are 13 T cell receptor beta chains sequenced from a single sample in a study of blood T cell repertoires in COVID-19. Libraries were prepared by immunoSEQ multiplex PCR; TCRdb keeps only in-frame clonotypes and omits some of them. The top ten clones hold over 4.5% of a sample with around 310,000 clones, roughly 88% of them seen once. Sequenced input: PBMCs or T cells enriched from blood (not recorded which). The source is a man younger than 40 who had recovered from COVID-19.

V is TRBV7-8 and J is TRBJ2-5; no clear D gene. CDR3 length: 13 amino acids. With 2 bases removed from V and 4 bases from J, the gap between germline ends came to 8 bases. Germline V lookup: CDR1 SGHVS, CDR2 FQNEAQ. The CDR3 coding sequence is TGTGCCAGCAGCTTAACCAGACTAGAGACCCAGTACTTC. Protein sequence: CASSLTRLETQYF.

The chain is built from TRBV5-4 and TRBJ2-1; 9 nucleotides agree with TRBD2. V lost 1 base to trimming and J lost 0 bases; unmatched junction nucleotides: 14. Germline CDR1 SGHNT, CDR2 YYREEE (reference sequence). The CDR3 is 20 residues long. CDR3 nucleotides: TGTGCCAGCAGCTTGCAGGGGCGGGGGGGTGCCCTGAGCTCCTACAATGAGCAGTTCTTC. This codes for CASSLQGRGGALSSYNEQFF.

The genes are TRBV6-6 and TRBJ1-1; D is ambiguous. Trimming shortened V by 1 base and J by 10 bases, and 16 bases separated the two germline ends. From germline, CDR1 is MNHNY and CDR2 SVGAGI (reference sequence). CDR3 size: 14 residues. CDR3 DNA sequence: TGTGCCAGCAGTTACTACTACCCCAGCGACGGAGCTTTCTTT. It is translated as CASSYYYPSDGAFF.

The chain uses TRBV7-7 and TRBJ2-3, with 12 positions matching TRBD2. Germline-derived CDR1 and CDR2 are SSHAT and FNYEAQ (reference sequence). The junction had 9 bases not matched to a gene; V was cut back by 5 bases and J by 0 bases. This CDR3 spans 18 amino acids. The CDR3 DNA follows: TGTGCCAGCAGCCCAAGGACTAGCGGGGCCCTTAGCACAGATACGCAGTATTTT. Protein product: CASSPRTSGALSTDTQYF.

The chain uses TRBV7-2 and TRBJ2-7; weak D call: TRBD2 (6 bases). CDR1 and CDR2 from the germline V gene are SGHTA and FQGNSA. V was pared by 5 bases and J by 2 bases, with 13 bases between. The CDR3 totals 14 residues. CDR3 protein: CASSPQEGPYEQYF. The DNA of the CDR3 is TGTGCCAGCAGCCCCCAGGAGGGTCCCTACGAGCAGTACTTC.

The chain is built from TRBV27 and TRBJ1-2, with 8 bases that match TRBD1. CDR3 length equals 15 residues. After removal of 5 bases from V and 7 bases from J, the junction contained 12 bases not matched to a gene. CDR1 is MNHEY, CDR2 SMNVEV, per germline (reference sequence). CDR3 DNA sequence: TGTGCCAGCAGTCGCTTGGACAGGGAAAATGGTGGCTACACCTTC. Its protein product is CASSRLDRENGGYTF.

This chain connects TRBV29-1 to TRBJ1-1; tentatively, D is TRBD1 (6 bases). Germline V lookup: CDR1 SQVTM, CDR2 ANQGSEA. This CDR3 comprises 15 residues. Trimming removed 4 bases at V and 4 bases at J, with 19 bases between. The CDR3 region is CSVVSGDRFFTEAFF. The CDR3 nucleotides read TGCAGCGTTGTCTCCGGCGACAGGTTTTTCACTGAAGCTTTCTTT. Drawing the rest from reference TRBV29-1 and TRBJ1-1, the complete variable domain is SAVISQKPSRDICQRGTSLTIQCQVDSQVTMMFWYRQQPGQSLTLIATANQGSEATYESGFVIDKFPISRPNLTFSTLTVSNMSPEDSSIYLCSVVSGDRFFTEAFFGQGTRLTVV.

The CDR3 is CASSLTVQETQYF. The CDR3 DNA sequence: TGCGCCAGCAGCTTGACAGTACAAGAGACCCAGTACTTC. The gene calls are TRBV5-1 and TRBJ2-5, with no clear D. This CDR3 has 13 residues. CDR1 is SGHRS, CDR2 YFSETQ, per germline. V was clipped by 1 base and J by 2 bases, with 6 bases between them.

The CDR3 reads CASSVGQTNTGELFF. The DNA for the CDR3 is TGTGCCAGCTCAGTCGGACAGACGAACACCGGGGAGCTGTTTTTT. This chain links TRBV18 with TRBJ2-2; a possible D gene is TRBD1 (6 bases). Per germline, CDR1 KGHSH and CDR2 LQKENI. The CDR3 has 15 residues. V was pared by 5 bases and J by 0 bases, with 10 bases between.

The rearrangement uses TRBV4-2 and TRBJ1-1, with D maybe TRBD1 (6 bases). Looked up from germline, CDR1 is LGHNA and CDR2 is YNFKEQ. V lost 0 bases, J lost 10 bases, and 12 bases lay in between. The CDR3 has 13 amino acids. The CDR3 nucleotides read TGTGCCAGCAGCCAAGATAGCCAAGGGGGAGCTTTCTTT. As protein: CASSQDSQGGAFF.

The chain joins TRBV5-6 to TRBJ2-3; 7 nucleotides agree with TRBD2. Germline lookup yields CDR1 SGHDT and CDR2 YYEEEE. The CDR3 is 15 residues long. With V trimmed by 6 bases and J by 6 bases, 13 bases remained unmatched. The CDR3 bases are TGTGCCAGCAACTTCCTAGGACTAGTCGATGATACGCAGTATTTT. It specifies CASNFLGLVDDTQYF. Looking up the rest from reference TRBV5-6 and TRBJ2-3 gives the full variable domain: DAGVTQSPTHLIKTRGQQVTLRCSPKSGHDTVSWYQQALGQGPQFIFQYYEEEERQRGNFPDRFSGHQFPNYSSELNVNALLLGDSALYLCASNFLGLVDDTQYFGPGTRLTVL.

The rearrangement links TRBV5-1 to TRBJ2-5, with TRBD1 matching over 7 bases. This CDR3 has 15 residues. Trimming cost V 0 bases and J 9 bases; bases outside gene matches: 11. Germline lookup yields CDR1 SGHRS and CDR2 YFSETQ. The CDR3 loop is CASSLAGTGQGAQYF. The CDR3 DNA reads as TGCGCCAGCAGCTTGGCGGGTACAGGCCAGGGGGCCCAGTACTTC.

The chain combines TRBV27 with TRBJ2-3; 8 bases line up with TRBD2. With 4 bases clipped from V and 0 bases from J, the junction kept 9 bases outside the gene matches. From germline, CDR1 is MNHEY and CDR2 SMNVEV (reference sequence). CDR3 size: 17 residues. CDR3 protein: CASSSAGGRFSTDTQYF. CDR3 nucleotides: TGTGCCAGCAGTTCCGCGGGGGGCCGCTTTAGCACAGATACGCAGTATTTT.